The 26 T cell receptor beta chains presented below share a single source sample, sequenced in a study of blood T cell repertoires in COVID-19. Libraries were prepared by immunoSEQ multiplex PCR; TCRdb keeps only in-frame clonotypes and omits some of them. This sample has under 200,000 clones, with more than 65% found just once. Material: PBMCs or T cells enriched from blood (not recorded which). Receptors were obtained from a woman aged 40-49 years with acute COVID-19.

The chain links TRBV20-1 to TRBJ1-2; 7 bases are shared with TRBD1. The CDR3 has 10 amino acids. Looked up from germline, CDR1 is DFQATT and CDR2 is SNEGSKA (reference sequence). In nucleotides, the CDR3 is TGCAAGGGGGCAGGTGTAGGCTACACCTTC. It encodes CKGAGVGYTF.

The rearrangement uses TRBV19 and TRBJ2-7; 12 bases fit TRBD1. Germline trimming cut 4 bases from V and 6 bases from J; bases unmatched to any gene: 13. Germline V gene lookup returns CDR1 LNHDA and CDR2 SQIVND (reference sequence). CDR3 length: 17 residues. The CDR3 protein is CASSRLSVGTGGAEQYF. The CDR3 bases are TGTGCCAGTAGTAGACTTTCTGTGGGGACAGGGGGCGCCGAGCAGTACTTC.

The rearrangement links TRBV10-2 to TRBJ1-1; tentatively, D is TRBD1 (5 bases). Germline values: CDR1 WSHSY, CDR2 SAAADI. Trimming took 2 bases from V and 1 from J, leaving 11 bases between them. This CDR3 is built from 15 residues. This CDR3 is CASSEAIGANTEAFF. The CDR3 nucleotides read TGCGCCAGCAGTGAGGCAATAGGGGCGAACACTGAAGCTTTCTTT.

The J gene is TRBJ1-5, the V gene TRBV21-1; the table's D call, TRBD1, was not checked against the DNA. TRBV21-1 counts as a pseudogene. The CDR3 runs to 15 residues. This chain's CDR3 is CASSIYTGENQPQHF. CDR3 coding DNA: TGTGCCAGCAGCATTTATACAGGGGAAAATCAGCCCCAGCATTTT.

V and J are TRBV5-6 and TRBJ2-7; D is uncertain. Germline V gene lookup returns CDR1 SGHDT and CDR2 YYEEEE. The V gene lost 3 bases and the J gene lost 0 bases, with 7 bases spanning the gap. The CDR3 sequence is 13 residues long. CDR3 sequence (DNA): TGTGCCAGCAGCTATTACAGCTCCTACGAGCAGTACTTC. Encoded protein: CASSYYSSYEQYF.

This chain joins TRBV6-5 and TRBJ2-7; TRBD2 aligns across 10 bases. The V segment lost 2 bases and the J segment 4 bases; nucleotides outside the gene matches: 8. The CDR3 has 16 residues. Looked up from germline, CDR1 is MNHEY and CDR2 is SVGAGI. CDR3 nucleotide sequence: TGTGCCAGCAGTTACCCTAGAGAGCGGGAGGGATACGAGCAGTACTTC. It translates to CASSYPREREGYEQYF.

This clone has a count of ten or more. The chain has TRBV25-1 and TRBJ2-1; 8 nucleotides align to TRBD2. Germline V lookup: CDR1 MGHDK, CDR2 SYGVNS. There are 17 residues in the CDR3. V lost 3 bases to trimming and J lost 4 bases; unmatched junction nucleotides: 11. Here the CDR3 DNA reads TGTGCCAGCAGTGATCCGAGGGCTAGCGGGCGGTACAATGAGCAGTTCTTC. Protein: CASSDPRASGRYNEQFF.

The chain has TRBV3-1 (or the pseudogene TRBV3-2) and TRBJ2-2, with TRBD2 matching 8 bases. Germline CDR1 is LGHDT and CDR2 is YNNKEL (reference sequence). V was clipped by 3 bases and J by 1 base; unmatched bases: 4. The CDR3 extends over 16 amino acids. Written as DNA, the CDR3 is TGTGCCAGCAGCCACAGGACTAGCCTGAACACCGGGGAGCTGTTTTTT. This encodes CASSHRTSLNTGELFF.

The chain has TRBV2 and TRBJ1-4; 8 bases align to TRBD1. V lost 3 bases and J lost 5; bases outside the gene matches: 8. This CDR3 has 16 residues. CDR1 SNHLY and CDR2 FYNNEI come from the germline V gene. The CDR3 region is CASSEPTGVTNEKLFF. The CDR3 bases are TGTGCCAGCAGTGAGCCGACAGGGGTCACGAATGAAAAACTGTTTTTT.

This clone was detected only a few times. The V and J genes are TRBV9 and TRBJ2-5; D is possibly TRBD1 (7 bases). Germline CDR1 reads SGDLS; CDR2 reads YYNGEE. Trimming stripped 3 bases from V and 5 bases from J, with 20 bases between. CDR3 length: 16 residues. CDR3 protein: CASSASTGYGGETQYF. For the CDR3, the DNA is TGTGCCAGCAGCGCCTCGACAGGGTATGGGGGGGAGACCCAGTACTTC. The full variable domain, completed using reference TRBV9 and TRBJ2-5, is DSGVTQTPKHLITATGQRVTLRCSPRSGDLSVYWYQQSLDQGLQFLIQYYNGEERAKGNILERFSAQQFPDLHSELNLSSLELGDSALYFCASSASTGYGGETQYFGPGTRLLVL.

The genes are TRBV14 and TRBJ2-1; tentatively, D is TRBD1 (6 bases). The CDR3 sequence is 14 residues long. Germline-derived CDR1 and CDR2 are SGHDN and FVKESK. V shed 5 bases and J shed 12 bases, with 20 bases lying between them. The CDR3 nucleotides read TGTGCCAGCAGCTTAGCTGGAGCGCAGGGGAGGCAGTTCTTC. As protein: CASSLAGAQGRQFF.

This clone has only a few counts. This CDR3 is CASSRLAGANTGELFF. In nucleotides, the CDR3 is TGTGCCAGCAGTAGACTAGCGGGAGCCAACACCGGGGAGCTGTTTTTT. The chain combines TRBV27 with TRBJ2-2; 12 bases align to TRBD2. CDR1 is MNHEY, CDR2 SMNVEV, per germline (reference sequence). V shed 5 bases, J shed 2 bases, and the junction held 3 bases outside the gene matches. There are 16 residues in the CDR3.

V usage is TRBV12-2 and J usage is TRBJ2-7; the table gives TRBD2 as D, unverified against the DNA. TRBV12-2 is flagged as a pseudogene. The CDR3 extends over 12 amino acids. The DNA of the CDR3 is TGTGCACCCGAGCGGGGCCGGAACGAGCAGTACGTC. As protein: CAPERGRNEQYV.

This rearrangement joins TRBV6-2 or TRBV6-3 to TRBJ2-1; TRBD2 agrees at 7 bases. Germline CDR1 MNHEY, CDR2 SVGEGT. The V segment lost 4 bases and the J segment 8 bases; nucleotides outside the gene matches: 11. CDR3 length: 15 amino acids. The DNA of the CDR3 is TGTGCCAGCAGTTCCCGGACTAGAGCGGGCGATGAGCAGTTCTTC. This codes for CASSSRTRAGDEQFF.

This chain links TRBV29-1 with TRBJ1-2; 8 nucleotides agree with TRBD1. CDR1 SQVTM and CDR2 ANQGSEA come from the germline V gene. The CDR3 runs 12 residues. The V gene end was trimmed by 6 bases and the J gene end by 3 bases; junction bases not matched to a gene: 3. Here the CDR3 reads CSVKTGDYGYTF. In nucleotides, the CDR3 is TGCAGCGTAAAGACAGGGGACTATGGCTACACCTTC.

The gene calls are TRBV11-3 and TRBJ2-1, with 9 bases fitting TRBD2. V dropped 3 bases and J dropped 4; count of bases not matched to a gene: 7. The CDR3 sequence is 16 residues long. CDR1 is SGHNT, CDR2 YENEEA, per germline. The CDR3 sequence is CASSFGGRAGYNEQFF. CDR3 DNA sequence: TGTGCCAGCAGCTTTGGCGGGAGGGCCGGGTACAATGAGCAGTTCTTC. Using reference TRBV11-3 and TRBJ2-1 for the parts outside the CDR3, the full variable domain is EAGVVQSPRYKIIEKKQPVAFWCNPISGHNTLYWYLQNLGQGPELLIRYENEEAVDDSQLPKDRFSAERLKGVDSTLKIQPAELGDSAVYLCASSFGGRAGYNEQFFGPGTRLTVL.

In regard to this clone: Since a much larger clone is just one base distant, this may be a read error. The gene calls are TRBV11-3 and TRBJ1-6; D gene ambiguous. The CDR3 runs 13 residues. With 1 base removed from V and 8 bases from J, the gap between germline ends came to 6 bases. Germline V CDR1 and CDR2: SGHNT, YENEEA. The CDR3 bases are TGTGCCAGCAGCTTAGTGTCGGATTCACCCCTCCACTTT. Residues: CASSLVSDSPLHF. Looking up the rest from reference TRBV11-3 and TRBJ1-6 gives the full variable domain: EAGVVQSPRYKIIEKKQPVAFWCNPISGHNTLYWYLQNLGQGPELLIRYENEEAVDDSQLPKDRFSAERLKGVDSTLKIQPAELGDSAVYLCASSLVSDSPLHFGNGTRLTVT.

This chain uses TRBV19 with TRBJ2-1, with D perhaps TRBD2 (5 bases). Germline assignment: CDR1 LNHDA and CDR2 SQIVND (reference sequence). Trimming took 5 bases from V and 4 from J, leaving 15 bases between them. The CDR3 spans 15 residues. This chain's CDR3 is CASSLTSSPYNEQFF. For the CDR3, the DNA is TGTGCCAGTAGTCTAACTAGTTCTCCGTACAATGAGCAGTTCTTC. The full variable domain, its missing parts supplied by reference TRBV19 and TRBJ2-1, is DGGITQSPKYLFRKEGQNVTLSCEQNLNHDAMYWYRQDPGQGLRLIYYSQIVNDFQKGDIAEGYSVSREKKESFPLTVTSAQKNPTAFYLCASSLTSSPYNEQFFGPGTRLTVL.

A few counts support this clone. V and J are TRBV6-5 and TRBJ1-5; 11 positions match TRBD1. CDR1 and CDR2 (germline): MNHEY, SVGAGI. Trimming cost V 7 bases and J 1 base; bases outside gene matches: 3. This CDR3 contains 15 residues. The CDR3 bases are TGTGCCAGCAAAGGACAGGGGGCGAGCAATCAGCCCCAGCATTTT. Residues: CASKGQGASNQPQHF.

This rearrangement joins TRBV30 to TRBJ1-1, with 7 nucleotides matching TRBD1. There are 14 residues in the CDR3. J lost 5 bases, V lost 5 bases, and 11 bases had no gene match. Germline V gene sequence: CDR1 GTSNPN, CDR2 SVGIG (reference sequence). The CDR3, as DNA: TGTGCCTGGGGCGGCAGACAGGGAGATACTGAAGCTTTCTTT. It specifies CAWGGRQGDTEAFF.

The J gene is TRBJ1-2, the V gene TRBV5-1; TRBD1 matches at 8 bases. This CDR3 has 13 amino acids. Looked up from germline, CDR1 is SGHRS and CDR2 is YFSETQ. Unmatched junction bases numbered 2, after V lost 4 bases and J lost 3 bases. CDR3 protein: CASSVTGDYGYTF. DNA of the CDR3: TGCGCCAGCAGCGTGACAGGGGACTATGGCTACACCTTC. The full variable domain, in which reference TRBV5-1 and TRBJ1-2 provide the parts outside the CDR3, is KAGVTQTPRYLIKTRGQQVTLSCSPISGHRSVSWYQQTPGQGLQFLFEYFSETQRNKGNFPGRFSGRQFSNSRSEMNVSTLELGDSALYLCASSVTGDYGYTFGSGTRLTVV.

The chain is built from TRBV5-1 and TRBJ2-1; D remains ambiguous. The V and J ends lost 0 bases and 0 bases respectively, with 7 bases between them. Germline CDR1 and CDR2: SGHRS and YFSETQ. The CDR3 sequence is 15 residues long. The CDR3 loop is CASSLVGSSYNEQFF. CDR3 DNA sequence: TGCGCCAGCAGCTTGGTTGGTAGCTCCTACAATGAGCAGTTCTTC.

The chain joins TRBV15 to TRBJ2-2, with TRBD2 matching 13 bases. Germline V gives CDR1 LNHNV, CDR2 YYDKDF (reference sequence). The J segment lost 7 bases and the V segment lost 1 base, leaving 6 bases of the junction unmatched. The CDR3 is made up of 17 amino acids. Here the CDR3 reads CATSRVLAGGPFGELFF. DNA of the CDR3: TGTGCCACCAGCAGAGTACTAGCGGGAGGGCCCTTCGGGGAGCTGTTTTTT.

This clone occurred a few times. This sequence joins TRBV25-1 and TRBJ2-7, with D maybe TRBD1 (6 bases). The V end lost 11 bases, the J end lost 0 bases, and 20 bases lay between the germline ends. Germline V gene data show CDR1 as MGHDK and CDR2 as SYGVNS. CDR3 size: 15 residues. The chain's CDR3 is CAPPTDRTSSYEQYF. DNA of the CDR3: TGTGCCCCCCCGACCGACAGGACGAGCTCCTACGAGCAGTACTTC.

This chain joins TRBV27 and TRBJ2-1; the D is unclear. The CDR3 extends over 17 amino acids. Per the germline V gene, CDR1 is MNHEY and CDR2 is SMNVEV (reference sequence). V lost 5 bases and J lost 5, with 22 bases in between. Here the CDR3 reads CASSPRTGQFYNNEQFF. The CDR3 DNA sequence: TGTGCCAGCAGTCCTCGCACTGGGCAATTCTACAACAATGAGCAGTTCTTC.

This chain connects TRBV9 to TRBJ2-2, with 8 bases that match TRBD1. After removal of 4 bases from V and 6 bases from J, the junction contained 8 bases not matched to a gene. The CDR3 sequence is 15 residues long. Germline CDR1 reads SGDLS; CDR2 reads YYNGEE. CDR3: CASSTQDRASGELFF. In nucleotides, the CDR3 is TGTGCCAGCAGCACTCAGGACAGGGCGTCCGGGGAGCTGTTTTTT.